These 10 T cell receptor beta chains were sequenced from one sample in a study of T cell changes during pregnancy in multiple sclerosis. Assay: immunoSEQ multiplex PCR; the TCRdb copy retains only in-frame clones and omits some. The sample shows 40,000 or so clones, about nine tenths of them seen only once. The starting material was CD4+ T cells from peripheral blood mononuclear cells, obtained after pregnancy. Receptor source: a female donor in good health, enrolled as a control in a pregnancy study.

V and J are TRBV29-1 and TRBJ2-7, with 12 bases identical to TRBD1. The germline V gene has CDR1 SQVTM and CDR2 ANQGSEA. J gave up 6 bases and V 5 bases, and 20 bases lay outside the gene matches. This CDR3 has 18 residues. The CDR3, as DNA: TGCAGCGTTCATGACCCCTTTAGTGTGGGACAGGGGGCCATCGAGCAGTACTTC. This codes for CSVHDPFSVGQGAIEQYF.

This chain links TRBV10-3 with TRBJ2-7, with 9 positions matching TRBD1. CDR3 size: 17 residues. Germline V CDR1 and CDR2: ENHRY, SYGVKD. V was pared by 4 bases and J by 4 bases, with 14 bases of the junction left unmatched. CDR3 loop: CAISGVGQGKGEYEQYF. The CDR3 DNA sequence: TGTGCCATCAGTGGCGTGGGACAGGGAAAGGGCGAGTACGAGCAGTACTTC.

This chain connects TRBV30 to TRBJ2-7; no firm D call. The assigned J gene may be wrong: the sequence end matches TRBJ2-5 better. The CDR3 is made up of 11 amino acids. The V gene's germline CDR1 is GTSNPN and CDR2 SVGIG (reference sequence). DNA of the CDR3: TGTGCCTGGAGGGGTGCGGAGACCCAGTACTTC. Encoded protein: CAWRGAETQYF.

The V and J genes are TRBV10-3 and TRBJ2-7, with D perhaps matching TRBD1 (6 bases). The germline V gene encodes CDR1 ENHRY and CDR2 SYGVKD. The CDR3 has 14 amino acids. V lost 5 bases, J lost 1 base, and 12 bases lay in between. CDR3 amino acids: CAISRDTFSYEQYF. In nucleotides, the CDR3 is TGTGCCATCAGTCGGGACACATTTTCCTACGAGCAGTACTTC.

J is TRBJ1-5 and V is TRBV5-6; 9 nucleotides align to TRBD1. Germline loops: CDR1 SGHDT, CDR2 YYEEEE. CDR3 size: 15 residues. After removal of 0 bases from V and 7 bases from J, the junction contained 5 bases not matched to a gene. The CDR3 here is CASSLAGTGIQPQHF. The DNA of the CDR3 is TGTGCCAGCAGCTTGGCCGGGACAGGGATACAGCCCCAGCATTTT.

The chain uses TRBV19 and TRBJ1-2, with 9 nucleotides matching TRBD1. Unmatched junction bases numbered 7, after V lost 11 bases and J lost 3 bases. The CDR3 runs 13 residues. The germline V gene encodes CDR1 LNHDA and CDR2 SQIVND (reference sequence). The CDR3 region is CAVSGDRDYGYTF. DNA of the CDR3: TGTGCCGTCTCTGGGGACAGGGACTATGGCTACACCTTC. Based on the CDR3 plus reference TRBV19 and TRBJ1-2, the full variable domain is DGGITQSPKYLFRKEGQNVTLSCEQNLNHDAMYWYRQDPGQGLRLIYYSQIVNDFQKGDIAEGYSVSREKKESFPLTVTSAQKNPTAFYLCAVSGDRDYGYTFGSGTRLTVV.

The chain joins TRBV5-1 to TRBJ2-5; 12 nucleotides line up with TRBD1. J lost 5 bases, V lost 0 bases, and 5 bases had no gene match. The CDR3 length is 16 residues. CDR1 and CDR2 (germline): SGHRS, YFSETQ. The CDR3 DNA sequence: TGCGCCAGCAGCTTGGGTGGGACAGGGGGCCTCGAGACCCAGTACTTC. This encodes CASSLGGTGGLETQYF. The full variable domain, completed using reference TRBV5-1 and TRBJ2-5, is KAGVTQTPRYLIKTRGQQVTLSCSPISGHRSVSWYQQTPGQGLQFLFEYFSETQRNKGNFPGRFSGRQFSNSRSEMNVSTLELGDSALYLCASSLGGTGGLETQYFGPGTRLLVL.

The chain has TRBV11-3 and TRBJ1-1; TRBD1 agrees at 10 bases. This CDR3 has 14 residues. Germline CDR1 SGHNT, CDR2 YENEEA. After removal of 3 bases from V and 6 bases from J, the junction contained 4 bases not matched to a gene. CDR3 DNA: TGTGCCAGCAGCTTGACAGGGGGCATCTCTGAAGCTTTCTTT. Protein: CASSLTGGISEAFF.

The J gene is TRBJ1-5, the V gene TRBV9, with a weak D call TRBD1 (5 bases). Trimming pared 0 bases from V and 7 bases from J, leaving 11 bases between. Germline V gene sequence: CDR1 SGDLS, CDR2 YYNGEE. The length of the CDR3 is 14 residues. The CDR3: CASSVGGADQPQHF. The CDR3 nucleotides read TGTGCCAGCAGCGTAGGCGGGGCAGACCAGCCCCAGCATTTT.

This clone was recorded once. The chain uses TRBV7-6 and TRBJ2-1; 9 bases fit TRBD2. Trimming at V came to 5 bases and at J to 4 bases, leaving 9 bases not matched to a gene. Germline V lookup: CDR1 SGHVS, CDR2 FNYEAQ. The CDR3 spans 16 residues. Written as DNA, the CDR3 is TGTGCCAGCAGCCCTCGGACTAGCGCCGTATACAATGAGCAGTTCTTC. Translating gives CASSPRTSAVYNEQFF. The full variable domain, with the rest looked up from reference TRBV7-6 and TRBJ2-1, is GAGVSQSPRYKVTKRGQDVALRCDPISGHVSLYWYRQALGQGPEFLTYFNYEAQQDKSGLPNDRFSAERPEGSISTLTIQRTEQRDSAMYRCASSPRTSAVYNEQFFGPGTRLTVL.